The clone carrying this T cell receptor beta chain has just a few counts. This entry is derived from a study of CDR3 diversity in severe acne. Using its own MiXCR run on the PCR reads, TCRdb lists one record per CDR3 protein. The sample shows some 90,000 distinct CDR3 sequences, 48% of them seen only once. The CDR3 consists of 14 residues. From germline, CDR1 is SNHLY and CDR2 FYNNEI. With 7 bases clipped from V and 3 bases from J, the junction kept 5 bases outside the gene matches. The chain employs TRBV2 and TRBJ2-3, with TRBD2 matching over 9 bases. This TCR derives from a male donor in good health, serving as a control. The sequenced sample was blood. The chain's CDR3 is CASIRTSATDTQYF. The CDR3 nucleotides read TGTGCCAGCATTCGGACTAGCGCGACAGATACGCAGTATTTT.